This TCR beta chain was identified in a study of cytomegalovirus exposure and HLA in healthy donors. Study-wide points: Cytomegalovirus association was listed for around 170 TCR beta chains. No immune exposure information besides CMV serostatus was available.

With regard to this clone: Its matching antigen is unknown.

CDR3 length: 16 amino acids. V gave up 6 bases and J gave up 6 bases; unmatched junction bases: 7. Germline assignment: CDR1 SGHDT and CDR2 YYEEEE. The primer mix had 60 Vbeta and 13 Jbeta primers. Produced via immunoSEQ multiplex PCR; TCRdb's table is partial and in-frame only. This sample yields roughly 100,000 clones, of which 80% are seen a single time; 6.5% to 7% belongs to the top ten. The source of this sequence is a man aged 25 to 45 in good health and CMV-seropositive. This chain connects TRBV5-6 to TRBJ2-1; 15 bases align to TRBD2. The material sequenced was PBMCs. CDR3 protein: CASTRTSGGAVNEQFF. DNA for the CDR3: TGTGCCAGCACACGGACTAGCGGGGGGGCCGTCAATGAGCAGTTCTTC.